These 6 T cell receptor beta chains share one sample of origin, sequenced in a study of cytomegalovirus exposure and HLA in healthy donors. Assay used: immunoSEQ multiplex PCR; TCRdb lists only in-frame clones, some missing. The sample contains approximately 98,000 clones, approximately 94% of which appear only once. Sequencing was done on a sample of PBMCs. The receptors originated from a young woman in good health and CMV-seronegative.

The chain couples TRBV4-1 to TRBJ1-6, with D uncertain. Germline CDR1 reads MGHRA; CDR2 reads YSYEKL. The CDR3 totals 16 residues. Trimming left V 1 base short and J 8 bases short, with 15 bases between. The CDR3 region is CASSQGRSGFDSPLHF. For the CDR3, the DNA is TGCGCCAGCAGCCAAGGAAGATCAGGCTTCGATTCACCCCTCCACTTT.

The chain recombines TRBV5-1 with TRBJ2-6; D may be TRBD2 (5 bases). Germline CDR1 reads SGHRS; CDR2 reads YFSETQ. The CDR3 spans 16 residues. Trimming removed 2 bases at V and 6 bases at J, with 15 bases between. This chain's CDR3 is CASSLPAPREANVLTF. The CDR3 nucleotides read TGCGCCAGCAGCTTACCCGCTCCACGGGAGGCCAACGTCCTGACTTTC.

The rearrangement links TRBV28 to TRBJ2-5; possibly TRBD2 for D (6 bases). The V end lost 6 bases, the J end lost 2 bases, and 7 bases lay between the germline ends. This CDR3 is 12 amino acids long. The germline gives CDR1 MDHEN, CDR2 SYDVKM. This CDR3 is CASREGQETQYF. In nucleotides, the CDR3 is TGTGCCAGCAGGGAGGGACAAGAGACCCAGTACTTC.

The chain links TRBV5-4 to TRBJ2-3; unclear D gene. Germline CDR1 reads SGHNT; CDR2 reads YYREEE (reference sequence). Trimming took 4 bases from V and 4 from J, leaving 13 bases between them. This CDR3 contains 14 residues. Written as DNA, the CDR3 is TGTGCCAGCAGCATGGTTTCGAGGCCAGATACGCAGTATTTT. Translated, it gives CASSMVSRPDTQYF. The full variable domain, in which reference TRBV5-4 and TRBJ2-3 provide the parts outside the CDR3, is ETGVTQSPTHLIKTRGQQVTLRCSSQSGHNTVSWYQQALGQGPQFIFQYYREEENGRGNFPPRFSGLQFPNYSSELNVNALELDDSALYLCASSMVSRPDTQYFGPGTRLTVL.

This sequence joins TRBV10-3 and TRBJ2-7; D gene uncertain. V shed 2 bases and J shed 0 bases, with 8 bases lying between them. The CDR3 is 14 amino acids. The germline CDR1 and CDR2 sequences are ENHRY and SYGVKD. CDR3 residues: CAISEHTFSYEQYF. CDR3 nucleotides: TGTGCCATCAGTGAGCACACCTTCTCCTACGAGCAGTACTTC.

The chain links TRBV2 to TRBJ1-1; 7 nucleotides agree with TRBD1. The CDR3 consists of 14 residues. Germline V gene sequence: CDR1 SNHLY, CDR2 FYNNEI. Unmatched junction bases numbered 6, after V lost 7 bases and J lost 1 base. CDR3 in DNA: TGTGCCAGCAACCCGGGACAGTGGAACACTGAAGCTTTCTTT. It specifies CASNPGQWNTEAFF. The full variable domain, its missing parts supplied by reference TRBV2 and TRBJ1-1, is EPEVTQTPSHQVTQMGQEVILRCVPISNHLYFYWYRQILGQKVEFLVSFYNNEISEKSEIFDDQFSVERPDGSNFTLKIRSTKLEDSAMYFCASNPGQWNTEAFFGQGTRLTVV.